Listed here are 6 T cell receptor beta chains from one sample, sequenced in a study of cytomegalovirus exposure and HLA in healthy donors listed by TCRdb under 2017. Libraries were made using the immunoSEQ multiplex PCR assay. For the multiplex PCR, a mixture combining 60 forward primers for TCR Vbeta segments and 13 reverse primers for TCR Jbeta segments was used. This immuneACCESS table, as held by TCRdb, lists in-frame sequences with V and J called but not all clones. Of the missing ones, under half trace to an unresolved V gene in checked studies; the others have no known cause. Recorded for this sample are approximately 220,000 clones; less than 85% of them occurred a single time. The ten largest account for 0.63% of the sample. The sample was PBMCs. These receptors came from a man between 18 and 35 years old in good health and CMV-seronegative.

This clone showed up just once. The chain carries TRBV7-9 and TRBJ2-2, with TRBD1 identical over 11 bases. V was clipped by 4 bases and J by 7 bases; unmatched bases: 8. The germline V gene encodes CDR1 SEHNR and CDR2 FQNEAQ (reference sequence). The CDR3 length is 16 residues. For the CDR3, the DNA is TGTGCCAGCAGCTACCGGACAGGGGGCCGTGGCGGGGAGCTGTTTTTT. It encodes CASSYRTGGRGGELFF.

This clone has only one observation. This chain links TRBV10-3 with TRBJ2-3, with D possibly matching TRBD2 (6 bases). The CDR3 has 15 amino acids. Germline assignment: CDR1 ENHRY and CDR2 SYGVKD. Trimming stripped 11 bases from V and 0 bases from J, with 18 bases between. CDR3 region: CASESRERSTDTQYF. The CDR3 bases are TGTGCCTCGGAAAGTCGGGAGCGAAGCACAGATACGCAGTATTTT.

The chain recombines TRBV7-6 with TRBJ2-7; the D gene is possibly TRBD2 (5 bases). Trimming removed 5 bases from V and 4 bases from J, with 12 bases in between. This CDR3 region has 13 residues. Looked up from germline, CDR1 is SGHVS and CDR2 is FNYEAQ. The CDR3, as DNA: TGTGCCAGCAGCCCGGACTTAGGATACGAGCAGTACTTC. Its translation is CASSPDLGYEQYF.

This clone occurred a few times. Other DNA sequences from this sample encode an identical CDR3 as well. The chain couples TRBV5-4 to TRBJ2-5; maybe TRBD1 (6 bases). Germline V CDR1 and CDR2: SGHNT, YYREEE (reference sequence). V was clipped by 0 bases and J by 3 bases, with 9 bases between them. The CDR3 is 14 amino acids. CDR3 residues: CASSLANREETQYF. The CDR3 DNA is TGTGCCAGCAGCTTGGCCAACAGGGAAGAGACCCAGTACTTC.

About this clone itself: The limits of the CDR3 on the DNA are not certain, so only TCRdb's listed CDR3 is given. The chain has TRBV30 and TRBJ2-2; the table's TRBD2 call for D was not verified on the DNA. Germline lookup yields CDR1 GTSNPN and CDR2 SVGIG (reference sequence). The CDR3 region is 12 residues in length, termini included. CDR3: CAWSLRAGELFF.

This rearrangement joins TRBV6-5 to TRBJ2-7; the D gene is possibly TRBD2 (6 bases). V gave up 6 bases and J gave up 12 bases, with 21 bases separating them. The V gene's germline CDR1 is MNHEY and CDR2 SVGAGI. The CDR3 is made up of 13 amino acids. CDR3 DNA sequence: TGTGCCAGCAGACCTGGGGAGGCGGCCCGGACGTACTTC. Amino acid sequence: CASRPGEAARTYF.